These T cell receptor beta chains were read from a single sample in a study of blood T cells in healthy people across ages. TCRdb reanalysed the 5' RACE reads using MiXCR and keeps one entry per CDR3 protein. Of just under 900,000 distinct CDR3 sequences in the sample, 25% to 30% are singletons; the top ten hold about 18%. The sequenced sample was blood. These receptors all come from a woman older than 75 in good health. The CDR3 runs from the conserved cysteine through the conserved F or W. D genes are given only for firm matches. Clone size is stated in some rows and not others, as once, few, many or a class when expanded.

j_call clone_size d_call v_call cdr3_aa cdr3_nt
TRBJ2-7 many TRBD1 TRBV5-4 CASRNGIDFGQGKEQYF TGTGCCAGCAGGAACGGTATCGATTTTGGACAGGGGAAGGAGCAGTACTTC
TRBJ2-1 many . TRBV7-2 CASSQGWLADYNEQFF TGTGCCAGCAGCCAGGGGTGGCTAGCGGACTACAATGAGCAGTTCTTC
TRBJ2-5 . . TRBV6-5 CASSYEADTQETQYF TGTGCCAGCAGTTACGAGGCGGACACCCAAGAGACCCAGTACTTC
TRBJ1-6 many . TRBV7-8 CASSLVSWQVGPSSYNSPLHF TGTGCCAGCAGCTTAGTCTCTTGGCAGGTGGGGCCAAGCTCCTATAATTCACCCCTCCACTTT
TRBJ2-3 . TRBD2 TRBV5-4 CASREVRGTDTQYF TGTGCCAGCAGGGAAGTGCGGGGGACAGATACGCAGTATTTT
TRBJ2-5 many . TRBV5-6 CASSFGRGASETQYF TGTGCCAGCAGCTTCGGGCGGGGCGCTTCGGAGACCCAGTACTTC
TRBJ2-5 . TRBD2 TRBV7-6 CASSSLGTSGGARETQYF TGTGCCAGCAGCTCCCTCGGGACTAGCGGGGGGGCCCGGGAGACCCAGTACTTC
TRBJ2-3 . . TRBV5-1 CTSSLLGVADTQYF TGCACCAGCAGCCTCTTAGGGGTGGCGGATACGCAGTATTTT
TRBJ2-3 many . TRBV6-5 CASKKTATDTQYF TGTGCCAGCAAAAAGACAGCTACAGATACGCAGTATTTT
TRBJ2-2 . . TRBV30 CAWRMKAGNTGELFF TGTGCCTGGAGAATGAAGGCGGGGAACACCGGGGAGCTGTTTTTT
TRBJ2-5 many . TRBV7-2 CASSLARVVLETQYF TGTGCCAGCAGCTTAGCCAGGGTGGTGTTGGAGACCCAGTACTTC
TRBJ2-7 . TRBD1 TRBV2 CASTVAGGNEQYF TGTGCCAGCACAGTGGCAGGGGGCAACGAGCAGTACTTC
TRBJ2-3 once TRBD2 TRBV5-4 CASMRSGRGVADTQYF TGTGCCAGCATGCGATCTGGGCGGGGGGTCGCAGATACGCAGTATTTT
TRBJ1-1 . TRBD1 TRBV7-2 CASSPQGYAEAFF TGTGCCAGCAGCCCACAGGGGTACGCTGAAGCTTTCTTT
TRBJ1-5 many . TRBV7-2 CASGRQSNQPQHF TGTGCCAGCGGCAGACAGTCAAATCAGCCCCAGCATTTT
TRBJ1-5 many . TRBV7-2 CASSLRQSNQPQHF TGTGCCAGCAGTCTAAGACAGAGCAATCAGCCCCAGCATTTT
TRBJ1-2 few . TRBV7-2 CASSLAIRGAAGYTF TGTGCCAGCAGCTTAGCGATTCGGGGGGCGGCGGGCTACACCTTC
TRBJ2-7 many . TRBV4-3 CASSQDGGGAPREQYF TGCGCCAGCAGCCAAGATGGGGGGGGGGCTCCCCGGGAGCAGTACTTC
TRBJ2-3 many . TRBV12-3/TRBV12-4 CASSPLLVTDTQYF TGTGCCAGCAGTCCACTTTTAGTCACAGATACGCAGTATTTT
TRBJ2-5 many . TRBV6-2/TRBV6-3 CASMLTGTRGETQYF TGTGCCAGCATGTTAACAGGAACCCGGGGAGAGACCCAGTACTTC
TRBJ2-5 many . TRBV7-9 CASSLVGYQETQYF TGTGCCAGCAGCTTAGTCGGGTACCAAGAGACCCAGTACTTC
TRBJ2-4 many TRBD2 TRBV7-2 CASSPRWTSGGVGNIQYF TGTGCCAGCAGCCCCCGGTGGACTAGCGGGGGGGTCGGAAACATTCAGTACTTC
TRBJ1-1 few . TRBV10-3 CAIRNREEAFF TGTGCCATCAGAAACAGGGAAGAAGCTTTCTTT
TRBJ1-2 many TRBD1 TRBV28 CASTTGGTYGYTF TGTGCCAGCACTACAGGGGGAACCTATGGCTACACCTTC
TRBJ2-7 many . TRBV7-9 CASSLLTGYEQYF TGTGCCAGCAGCTTGCTTACGGGCTACGAGCAGTACTTC
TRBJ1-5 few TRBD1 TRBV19 CASSRQGTQPQHF TGTGCCAGTAGCCGACAGGGAACGCAGCCCCAGCATTTT
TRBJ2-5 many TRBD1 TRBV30 CAWSRQGAKETQYF TGTGCCTGGAGTAGACAGGGGGCCAAGGAGACCCAGTACTTC
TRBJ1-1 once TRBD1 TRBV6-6 CASRTDRGIVEAFF TGTGCCAGCAGGACTGACAGGGGCATCGTTGAAGCTTTCTTT
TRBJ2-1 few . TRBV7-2 CASKTPTYNEQFF TGTGCCAGCAAGACGCCGACCTACAATGAGCAGTTCTTC
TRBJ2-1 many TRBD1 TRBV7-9 CASPSGQGYNEQFF TGTGCCAGCCCTTCAGGACAGGGGTACAATGAGCAGTTCTTC
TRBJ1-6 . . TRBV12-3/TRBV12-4 CASRPGHRIALGNSPLHF TGTGCCAGCAGACCGGGACACCGGATAGCATTAGGGAATTCACCCCTCCACTTT
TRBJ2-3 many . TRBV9 CASRKTGTSTDTQYF TGTGCCAGCAGAAAGACAGGGACTAGCACAGATACGCAGTATTTT
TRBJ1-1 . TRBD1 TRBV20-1 CSARTGGVTEAFF TGCAGTGCTCGGACAGGGGGCGTCACTGAAGCTTTCTTT
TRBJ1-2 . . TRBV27 CASSRLRESYGYTF TGTGCCAGCAGTCGGTTAAGAGAATCATATGGCTACACCTTC
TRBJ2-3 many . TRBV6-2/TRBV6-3 CASSYGGTAPTDTQYF TGTGCCAGCAGTTACGGGGGGACGGCCCCGACAGATACGCAGTATTTT
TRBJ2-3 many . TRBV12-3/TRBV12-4 CASSLIRQTDTQYF TGTGCCAGCAGTCTCATTCGACAGACAGATACGCAGTATTTT
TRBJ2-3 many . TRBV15 CATSRDRGRTDTQYF TGTGCCACCAGCAGAGACCGGGGGAGGACAGATACGCAGTATTTT
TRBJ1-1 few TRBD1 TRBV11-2 CASGQGQNTEAFF TGTGCCAGCGGACAGGGACAGAACACTGAAGCTTTCTTT
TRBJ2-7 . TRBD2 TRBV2 CASSGLAGLSSYEQYF TGTGCCAGCAGTGGACTAGCGGGACTAAGCTCCTACGAGCAGTACTTC
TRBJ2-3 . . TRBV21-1 CASRTSGGVGDTQYF TGTGCCAGCAGGACTAGCGGGGGGGTGGGTGATACGCAGTATTTT
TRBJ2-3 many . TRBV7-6 CASSLGLSTDTQYF TGTGCCAGCAGCCTGGGACTTAGCACAGATACGCAGTATTTT
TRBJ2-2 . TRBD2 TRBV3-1 CASRDSGGYTGELFF TGTGCCAGCAGGGATAGCGGGGGGTACACCGGGGAGCTGTTTTTT
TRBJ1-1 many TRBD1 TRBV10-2 CASMGGTGGAQGAGAFF TGCGCCAGCATGGGAGGAACAGGGGGCGCCCAGGGGGCAGGAGCTTTCTTT
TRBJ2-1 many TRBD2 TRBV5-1 CASRLAGYEQFF TGCGCCAGCCGACTAGCCGGCTATGAGCAGTTCTTC
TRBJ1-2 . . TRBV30 CACTRGKEGYTF TGTGCCTGTACAAGAGGAAAGGAAGGCTACACCTTC
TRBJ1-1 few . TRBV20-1 CSASLPGPNTEAFF TGCAGTGCTAGCCTGCCGGGTCCGAACACTGAAGCTTTCTTT
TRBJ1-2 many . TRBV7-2 CASSLAFQTNYGYTF TGTGCCAGCAGCTTAGCGTTTCAGACCAACTATGGCTACACCTTC
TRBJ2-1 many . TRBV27 CASIRGRRSYNEQFF TGTGCCAGTATACGAGGCCGACGGTCCTACAATGAGCAGTTCTTC
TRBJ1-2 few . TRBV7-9 CASGRDRSLGYTF TGTGCCAGCGGCCGGGACCGGAGTTTGGGCTACACCTTC
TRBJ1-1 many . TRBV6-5 CASSYDRKNTEAFF TGTGCCAGCAGTTACGACAGGAAGAACACTGAAGCTTTCTTT
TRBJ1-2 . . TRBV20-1 CSARRGEMGYGYTF TGCAGTGCTAGAAGAGGGGAGATGGGCTATGGCTACACCTTC
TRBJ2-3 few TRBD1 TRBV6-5 CASSYSNFARGQATDTQYF TGTGCCAGCAGTTACTCGAACTTCGCCCGAGGACAGGCCACAGATACGCAGTATTTT
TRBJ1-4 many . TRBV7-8 CASSLDGPGQSGEKLFF TGTGCCAGCAGCTTAGATGGGCCCGGTCAGTCCGGGGAAAAACTGTTTTTT
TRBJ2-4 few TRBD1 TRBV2 CASTRDRENIQYF TGTGCCAGCACGAGGGACAGGGAAAACATTCAGTACTTC
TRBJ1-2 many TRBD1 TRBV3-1 CASAPRPTGGYGYTF TGTGCCAGCGCACCTCGACCCACAGGGGGCTATGGCTACACCTTC
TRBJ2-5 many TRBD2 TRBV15 CATSGASGGKETQYF TGTGCCACCAGCGGCGCTAGCGGGGGAAAAGAGACCCAGTACTTC
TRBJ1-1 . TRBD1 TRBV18 CASSPPWTGAGTEAFF TGTGCCAGCTCACCACCTTGGACAGGGGCGGGGACTGAAGCTTTCTTT
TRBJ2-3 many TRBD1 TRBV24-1 CATSDFRGQTDTQYF TGTGCCACCAGTGATTTCAGGGGGCAGACAGATACGCAGTATTTT
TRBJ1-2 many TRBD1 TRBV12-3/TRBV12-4 CASNRDRGRSHYGYTF TGTGCCAGCAATCGGGACAGGGGGAGGTCTCACTATGGCTACACCTTC
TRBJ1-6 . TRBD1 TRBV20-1 CSARMGQGNSPLHF TGCAGTGCTAGAATGGGACAGGGTAATTCACCCCTCCACTTT